The clone carrying this T cell receptor beta chain was picked up a small number of times. The antigen remains unidentified. This sample is drawn from a study of CD8+ T cells in alopecia areata. It was cDNA, reverse transcribed from extracted RNA, that served as the sequencing template. Sequencing was performed with immunoSEQ multiplex PCR; in TCRdb, only in-frame clones are kept and a portion is missing. The sample has 90,000 to 100,000 clones, about two fifths seen once. The V gene end was trimmed by 3 bases and the J gene end by 6 bases; junction bases not matched to a gene: 4. The germline V gene has CDR1 SEHNR and CDR2 FQNEAQ (reference sequence). The CDR3 spans 14 residues. Study-level results: Unlike in mice, where it was clearer, TCR sharing across patients was less clear, possibly HLA-related. Scalp sample data also include resident alphabeta T cells from normal skin. In lesional scalp, particularly from alopecia totalis/universalis, clonality was higher than in normal scalp.

The source of this sequence is a human donor with alopecia areata. V usage is TRBV7-9 and J usage is TRBJ2-2; 7 nucleotides match TRBD2. Sequencing used CD4+ T cells sorted from blood. The CDR3 nucleotides read TGTGCCAGCAGCTTGAGACTAGCACCCGGGGAGCTGTTTTTT. This codes for CASSLRLAPGELFF.